This T cell receptor beta chain was observed in a study of blood T cell repertoires in COVID-19. The germline V gene encodes CDR1 SGHTA and CDR2 FQGTGA. The length of the CDR3 is 14 residues. Trimming took off 3 bases at V and 4 bases at J, with 10 bases between the two ends. TCRdb's table, derived via immunoSEQ multiplex PCR, lists solely in-frame clones and lacks some. This table has 50,000 or so clones, about 76% appearing once. Material for sequencing was peripheral blood. This chain joins TRBV7-3 and TRBJ2-1; a weak D match, TRBD2 (6 bases). This TCR derives from a human donor with active or convalescent COVID-19. The donor label of this sample is uncertain. The CDR3 DNA is TGTGCCAGCAGCTTGACTAGAGATTACAATGAGCAGTTCTTC. The encoded protein is CASSLTRDYNEQFF.